The 13 T cell receptor beta chains reported below all come from one sample, sequenced in a study of radiotherapy plus CTLA-4 blockade in lung cancer. TCRdb's copy holds only in-frame clones and misses some; the assay was immunoSEQ multiplex PCR. The table lists roughly 30,000 clones, 78% of them singletons. The sequenced sample was peripheral blood, obtained from a patient treated with radiotherapy plus ipilimumab. All receptors come from a human donor with non-small cell lung cancer who had stable disease on radiotherapy plus ipilimumab.

This clone was picked up a small number of times. The chain links TRBV6-1 to TRBJ2-7; D tentatively reads TRBD1 or TRBD2 (5 bases each). This CDR3 contains 14 residues. In germline, CDR1 is MNHNS, CDR2 SASEGT. Trimming cost V 5 bases and J 3 bases, with 14 bases left between them. The CDR3 DNA reads as TGTGCCAGCAGTCCTAGTAGGGACGGCTACGAGCAGTACTTC. This codes for CASSPSRDGYEQYF.

The rearrangement joins TRBV10-1 to TRBJ2-2, with 8 bases matching TRBD2. The CDR3 spans 15 residues. With V trimmed by 5 bases and J by 7 bases, 9 bases remained unmatched. Germline V lookup: CDR1 WNHNN, CDR2 SYGVQD (reference sequence). CDR3 residues: CASSPGGIDSGELFF. The CDR3 coding sequence is TGCGCCAGCAGTCCGGGGGGGATAGATAGCGGGGAGCTGTTTTTT.

The gene calls are TRBV7-9 and TRBJ1-4, with 7 positions matching TRBD1. V was clipped by 0 bases and J by 6 bases; unmatched bases: 4. Germline V lookup: CDR1 SEHNR, CDR2 FQNEAQ (reference sequence). The CDR3 runs to 15 residues. CDR3: CASSLARGLDEKLFF. In nucleotides, the CDR3 is TGTGCCAGCAGCTTAGCCAGGGGGTTGGATGAAAAACTGTTTTTT.

V is TRBV6-6 and J is TRBJ2-7; a possible D gene is TRBD2 (6 bases). Germline CDR1 reads MNHNY; CDR2 reads SVGAGI (reference sequence). This CDR3 spans 13 amino acids. V dropped 6 bases and J dropped 4 bases, with 13 bases sitting between them. CDR3 in amino acids: CASRGGGGYEQYV. The CDR3 DNA follows: TGTGCCAGCAGGGGAGGAGGAGGTTACGAGCAGTACGTC.

The table lists this clone with a few counts. The chain is built from TRBV11-2 and TRBJ2-7; possibly TRBD2 for D (6 bases). This CDR3 is 16 amino acids long. Germline assignment: CDR1 SGHAT and CDR2 FQNNGV. Trimming removed 4 bases from V and 7 bases from J, with 23 bases in between. The CDR3 reads CASSSLYRGSSGEQYF. The CDR3, as DNA: TGTGCCAGCAGCTCGCTATATCGGGGGTCTTCGGGTGAGCAGTACTTC.

The V and J genes are TRBV2 and TRBJ1-5; the match to TRBD1 covers 12 bases. From germline, CDR1 is SNHLY and CDR2 FYNNEI. This CDR3 is built from 15 residues. J lost 7 bases, V lost 7 bases, and 8 bases had no gene match. As DNA, the CDR3 is TGTGCCAGCATAAGGGACAGGGGGCAAGAGCAGCCCCAGCATTTT. Its protein is CASIRDRGQEQPQHF.

This clone was observed a few times. The chain has TRBV21-1 and TRBJ2-7; the table's TRBD1 call for D was not verified on the DNA. TRBV21-1 is deemed a pseudogene. The CDR3 spans 17 residues. The CDR3 DNA follows: TGTGCCAGCAGCAAGAGGCGTAGGGGACAGGGGTATGGTGAGCAGTACGTC. Translated: CASSKRRRGQGYGEQYV.

The sample holds a few counts of this clone. The J gene is TRBJ2-4, the V gene TRBV27, with D possibly called TRBD1 or TRBD2 (5 bases each). The length of the CDR3 is 14 residues. Germline V gives CDR1 MNHEY, CDR2 SMNVEV (reference sequence). The V end was cut by 6 bases, the J end by 1 base, with 10 bases between. The DNA of the CDR3 is TGTGCCAGCAGCTACGAGGGGGCCAAAAACATTCAGTACTTC. Its translation is CASSYEGAKNIQYF.

CDR3 DNA: TGCAGCGCCGGCCGCTCCTACAATGAGCAGTTCTTC. Its protein is CSAGRSYNEQFF. V is TRBV29-1 and J is TRBJ2-1; D is unclear. The ends were cut back, 7 bases at V and 0 bases at J, with 7 bases in the middle. The CDR3 is made up of 12 amino acids. Per the germline V gene, CDR1 is SQVTM and CDR2 is ANQGSEA.

This chain uses TRBV2 with TRBJ1-2; the match to TRBD1 covers 11 bases. Germline V gene sequence: CDR1 SNHLY, CDR2 FYNNEI. V was pared by 8 bases and J by 4 bases, with 12 bases of the junction left unmatched. This CDR3 contains 16 residues. CDR3 bases: TGTGCCAGCGAAGAAGGGGGACAGGGGGTCCTCTATGGCTACACCTTC. Translating it yields CASEEGGQGVLYGYTF.

This sequence joins TRBV6-5 and TRBJ2-7; weak D call: TRBD1 (5 bases). The CDR3 runs to 13 residues. Trimming removed 6 bases at V and 6 bases at J, with 15 bases between. Germline V gene lookup returns CDR1 MNHEY and CDR2 SVGAGI. This CDR3 is CASRSLQGSEQYV. CDR3 DNA sequence: TGTGCCAGCAGGTCCCTTCAGGGCTCCGAGCAGTACGTC.

The V gene is TRBV7-2, the J gene TRBJ1-2; D is perhaps TRBD1 (5 bases). The CDR3 is 16 amino acids. V lost 6 bases to trimming and J lost 7 bases, with 24 bases between them. CDR1 and CDR2 (germline): SGHTA, FQGNSA. CDR3 in amino acids: CASSLDGRGRSGGYTF. CDR3 coding DNA: TGTGCCAGCAGTCTCGACGGTCGGGGGAGATCTGGTGGCTACACCTTC.

This rearrangement joins TRBV6-4 to TRBJ1-4, with unresolved D. The V gene lost 0 bases and the J gene lost 7 bases, with 15 bases spanning the gap. The CDR3 extends over 16 amino acids. The germline V gene encodes CDR1 MRHNA and CDR2 SNTAGT. The CDR3 spells CASSDSKRGEGEKLFF. The CDR3 nucleotides are TGTGCCAGCAGTGACTCGAAGCGCGGGGAAGGTGAAAAACTGTTTTTT.